This T cell receptor (beta chain) was observed in a study of cytomegalovirus exposure and HLA in healthy donors. Whole-study results and caveats: A later analysis reportedly identified an Asian-associated ancestry cluster as carrying fewer N-insertions than the 666-donor mean. In a later analysis, TCR beta V- and J-gene trimming was associated with a missense DCLRE1C variant. Earlier analysis found most TCR beta V segments productive about 90% or about 30% of the time.

The PCR ran on 60 Vbeta and 13 Jbeta primers. The assay was immunoSEQ multiplex PCR, and TCRdb's table has in-frame clones only and misses some. This table holds tens of thousands of clones. As to this clone: Its antigen remains unknown.

This CDR3 has 16 residues. In germline, CDR1 is MGHRA, CDR2 YSYEKL. V gave up 0 bases and J gave up 1 base, with 13 bases separating them. V gene TRBV4-1 combines with J gene TRBJ2-7; D is perhaps TRBD1 (6 bases). This sequence originates from a woman between 40 and 50 years old in good health and CMV-seropositive. Sequencing was performed on PBMCs. For the CDR3, the DNA is TGCGCCAGCAGCCAAGAGGGGCCGGGACATTCCTACGAGCAGTACTTC. It encodes CASSQEGPGHSYEQYF.